Presented here are 16 T cell receptor beta chains from one specimen sequenced in a study of T cell repertoires in cytomegalovirus infection. MiXCR, applied by TCRdb to the reads, yields one record per CDR3 protein. The profile shows hundreds of thousands of distinct CDR3 sequences, roughly 15% of them singletons. Material for sequencing was PBMCs. The receptors originated from a human donor in good health (CMV status not recorded). Some clones in this sample may be carry-over from other donors' samples.

This clonotype has just a few counts. This chain connects TRBV12-3 or TRBV12-4 to TRBJ1-1, with 8 bases aligning to TRBD1. The CDR3 sequence is 13 residues long. J was trimmed by 9 bases and V by 2 bases; bases with no gene match: 5. CDR3 residues: CASSLSQGAQAFF. The CDR3 coding sequence is TGTGCCAGCAGTTTAAGCCAGGGGGCTCAAGCTTTCTTT.

The chain uses TRBV11-2 and TRBJ1-1; 8 nucleotides line up with TRBD1. V lost 3 bases and J lost 6; bases outside the gene matches: 3. The CDR3 runs to 13 residues. Germline CDR1 reads SGHAT; CDR2 reads FQNNGV. CDR3 residues: CASSFSGGPEAFF. The DNA of the CDR3 is TGTGCCAGCAGCTTCTCAGGGGGCCCTGAAGCTTTCTTT. The variable domain in full, with the rest retrieved from reference TRBV11-2 and TRBJ1-1, is EAGVAQSPRYKIIEKRQSVAFWCNPISGHATLYWYQQILGQGPKLLIQFQNNGVVDDSQLPKDRFSAERLKGVDSTLKIQPAKLEDSAVYLCASSFSGGPEAFFGQGTRLTVV.

The chain carries TRBV18 and TRBJ2-1; D perhaps matches TRBD1 (6 bases). Trimming cost V 1 base and J 7 bases, with 14 bases left between them. The CDR3 sequence is 15 residues long. The V gene's germline CDR1 is KGHSH and CDR2 LQKENI. CDR3 amino acids: CASSPLTGGGNEQFF. DNA for the CDR3: TGTGCCAGCTCACCACTGACAGGTGGGGGAAATGAGCAGTTCTTC.

The sample holds a few counts of this clonotype. The rearrangement links TRBV14 to TRBJ2-1; no clear D gene. The germline V and J ends were trimmed by 1 base and 4 bases, with 5 bases remaining between them. This CDR3 is 13 amino acids long. Germline values: CDR1 SGHDN, CDR2 FVKESK. CDR3 amino acids: CASSQAVYNEQFF. In DNA, the CDR3 is TGTGCCAGCAGCCAAGCGGTTTACAATGAGCAGTTCTTC.

This clonotype has at least ten counts. This rearrangement joins TRBV7-2 to TRBJ2-7; TRBD1 matches at 7 bases. V was pared by 1 base and J by 2 bases, with 5 bases of the junction left unmatched. CDR1 SGHTA and CDR2 FQGNSA come from the germline V gene. The CDR3 totals 15 residues. The CDR3: CASSLDGTATYEQYF. The CDR3 DNA reads TGTGCCAGCAGCTTAGACGGGACAGCGACCTACGAGCAGTACTTC.

The sample holds a few counts of this clonotype. CDR3 protein: CSARYGAGELFF. CDR3 in DNA: TGCAGTGCTAGATATGGGGCCGGGGAGCTGTTTTTT. V usage is TRBV20-1 and J usage is TRBJ2-2; the D is unclear. The germline V and J ends were trimmed by 2 bases and 6 bases, with 7 bases remaining between them. Germline assignment: CDR1 DFQATT and CDR2 SNEGSKA (reference sequence). The CDR3 loop spans 12 amino acids.

The chain uses TRBV7-2 and TRBJ1-2, with 9 bases aligning to TRBD1. There are 14 residues in the CDR3. The germline CDR1 and CDR2 sequences are SGHTA and FQGNSA. J was trimmed by 6 bases and V by 5 bases; bases with no gene match: 7. The CDR3 region is CASSPTGGVDGYTF. In DNA form, the CDR3 reads TGTGCCAGCAGCCCAACAGGGGGCGTAGATGGCTACACCTTC.

This clonotype was picked up a small number of times. The V and J genes are TRBV7-9 and TRBJ1-4; perhaps TRBD1 as D (5 bases). The germline V gene has CDR1 SEHNR and CDR2 FQNEAQ (reference sequence). Trimming removed 2 bases from V and 7 bases from J, with 14 bases in between. This CDR3 comprises 15 residues. The CDR3 DNA reads as TGTGCCAGCAGCTTAACCGGGACCCTCGGTGAAAAACTGTTTTTT. Its protein product is CASSLTGTLGEKLFF. The full variable domain, with the rest looked up from reference TRBV7-9 and TRBJ1-4, is DTGVSQNPRHKITKRGQNVTFRCDPISEHNRLYWYRQTLGQGPEFLTYFQNEAQLEKSRLLSDRFSAERPKGSFSTLEIQRTEQGDSAMYLCASSLTGTLGEKLFFGSGTQLSVL.

This clonotype was counted at least ten times. The V and J genes are TRBV7-9 and TRBJ1-6; the D gene is possibly TRBD1 (5 bases). CDR3 length equals 14 residues. V dropped 5 bases and J dropped 7 bases, with 12 bases sitting between them. Germline V gene data show CDR1 as SEHNR and CDR2 as FQNEAQ (reference sequence). CDR3 nucleotide sequence: TGTGCCAGCAGCGACCTGGACACAAATTCACCCCTCCACTTT. Its protein product is CASSDLDTNSPLHF.

This clonotype was found many times. In DNA, the CDR3 is TGTGCCAGCGCCATCATACCAGGGACTAGCGGGGCCATCCAAGAGACCCAGTACTTC. Its protein product is CASAIIPGTSGAIQETQYF. This chain links TRBV7-2 with TRBJ2-5; 13 bases are a match to TRBD2. Germline CDR1 reads SGHTA; CDR2 reads FQGNSA. V lost 8 bases, J lost 1 base, and 16 bases stayed unmatched. This CDR3 is 19 amino acids long.

This clonotype was seen only a few times. This sequence joins TRBV10-3 and TRBJ1-5; 8 bases match TRBD1. V lost 10 bases and J lost 2; bases outside the gene matches: 7. Germline CDR1 and CDR2: ENHRY and SYGVKD. This CDR3 spans 14 amino acids. The CDR3 coding sequence is TGTGCCACGGGGGACAGGTTTGGCAATCAGCCCCAGCATTTT. This sequence encodes CATGDRFGNQPQHF.

The chain joins TRBV6-1 to TRBJ1-2; TRBD1 matches at 9 bases. The CDR3 covers 15 residues. Trimming cost V 2 bases and J 4 bases; bases outside gene matches: 5. Looked up from germline, CDR1 is MNHNS and CDR2 is SASEGT. CDR3: CASSESLDRGYGYTF. The CDR3 DNA reads as TGTGCCAGCAGTGAATCCTTGGACAGGGGCTATGGCTACACCTTC.

This clonotype came up many times. The chain uses TRBV12-3 or TRBV12-4 and TRBJ2-4; D may be TRBD1 (5 bases). Trimming took off 6 bases at V and 6 bases at J, with 15 bases between the two ends. The CDR3 has 14 amino acids. CDR3 loop: CASSPQVQTNIQYF. The CDR3, as DNA: TGTGCCAGCAGCCCACAGGTCCAGACAAACATTCAGTACTTC.

The V and J genes are TRBV6-1 and TRBJ2-2; D unclear. The CDR3 is 13 amino acids. Germline V gene lookup returns CDR1 MNHNS and CDR2 SASEGT. V shed 8 bases and J shed 0 bases, with 7 bases lying between them. The CDR3 DNA is TGTGCCAGCTCCGCCTCGAACACCGGGGAGCTGTTTTTT. Protein sequence: CASSASNTGELFF.

This clonotype was seen repeatedly, ten times or more. The J gene is TRBJ2-4, the V gene TRBV6-5; D remains unclear. Germline V gives CDR1 MNHEY, CDR2 SVGAGI. Between the trimmed V and J ends, which lost 0 bases and 1 base, there was a span of 10 bases. This CDR3 contains 16 residues. DNA of the CDR3: TGTGCCAGCAGTTACTCCCCAACGGGCGCCAAAAACATTCAGTACTTC. This encodes CASSYSPTGAKNIQYF.

The chain uses TRBV7-9 and TRBJ2-5; D gene uncertain. With 5 bases removed from V and 4 bases from J, the gap between germline ends came to 17 bases. The CDR3 loop spans 15 amino acids. Looked up from germline, CDR1 is SEHNR and CDR2 is FQNEAQ (reference sequence). The CDR3 DNA reads as TGTGCCAGCAGCGGAGAGAAAGACGGACGAGAGACCCAGTACTTC. This gives the protein CASSGEKDGRETQYF.